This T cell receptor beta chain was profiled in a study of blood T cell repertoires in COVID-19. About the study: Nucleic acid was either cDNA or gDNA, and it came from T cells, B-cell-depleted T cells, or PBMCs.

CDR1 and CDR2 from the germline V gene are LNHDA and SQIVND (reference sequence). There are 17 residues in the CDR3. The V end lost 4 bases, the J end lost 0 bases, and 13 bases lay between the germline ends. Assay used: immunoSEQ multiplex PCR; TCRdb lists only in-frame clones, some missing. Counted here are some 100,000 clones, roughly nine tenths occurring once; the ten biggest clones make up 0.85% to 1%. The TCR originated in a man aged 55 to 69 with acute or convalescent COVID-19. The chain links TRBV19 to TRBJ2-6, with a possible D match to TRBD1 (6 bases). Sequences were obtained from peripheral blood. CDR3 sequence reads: CASSTMTGGSGANVLTF. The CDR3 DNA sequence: TGTGCCAGTAGTACCATGACAGGTGGCTCTGGGGCCAACGTCCTGACTTTC.